The rows below give T cell receptor beta chains drawn from one sample of a study of blood T cell repertoires in COVID-19. Measured with immunoSEQ multiplex PCR; TCRdb has only the in-frame clones, and not every one. The sample has about 35,000 clones, 80% to 90% seen once; the top ten hold about 9%. Sequenced input: peripheral blood. The receptors were sampled from a man in his 60s in a cohort sampled during active COVID-19. Each CDR3 is given with its conserved first and last residue. D genes are given only for firm matches. The size of a clone is reported for some rows only, either as once, few or many, or as a class for expanded clones.

.,15,TRBJ2-5,.,TRBV4-3,CASSQDARLGETQYF,TGCGCCAGCAGCCAAGATGCCAGACTCGGGGAGACCCAGTACTTC
once,14,TRBJ2-7,TRBD1,TRBV24-1,CATSDKGQPYEQYF,TGTGCCACCAGTGATAAGGGACAGCCCTACGAGCAGTACTTC
.,14,TRBJ1-2,.,TRBV4-3,CASSQDRGFRGYTF,TGCGCCAGCAGCCAAGATCGGGGGTTCCGGGGCTACACCTTC
few,15,TRBJ2-2,.,TRBV19,CASRDNLRRDGELFF,TGTGCCAGTAGGGACAACCTCAGGCGAGACGGGGAGCTGTTTTTT
.,15,TRBJ2-1,TRBD2,TRBV2,CASSRTSGGHNEQFF,TGTGCCAGCAGCCGGACTAGCGGGGGTCACAATGAGCAGTTCTTC
.,14,TRBJ1-5,.,TRBV3-1/TRBV3-2,CASSPLGGNQPQHF,TGTGCCAGCAGCCCCCTAGGAGGGAATCAGCCCCAGCATTTT
once,14,TRBJ2-1,.,TRBV28,CASRADTAHNEQFF,TGTGCCAGCAGGGCGGATACGGCACACAATGAGCAGTTCTTC
.,13,TRBJ2-1,TRBD2,TRBV11-3,CASGLAGVGEQFF,TGTGCCAGCGGACTAGCGGGAGTAGGTGAGCAGTTCTTC
.,16,TRBJ2-1,TRBD1,TRBV7-8,CASSRGGTGTYNEQFF,TGTGCCAGCAGCCGAGGGGGGACAGGGACTTACAATGAGCAGTTCTTC
.,15,TRBJ2-2,TRBD2,TRBV11-3,CASSGTSGITGELFF,TGTGCCAGCAGCGGGACTAGCGGGATTACCGGGGAGCTGTTTTTT
few,15,TRBJ1-1,.,TRBV4-1,CASSQAGYVSTEAFF,TGCGCCAGCAGCCAAGCAGGGTATGTCAGCACTGAAGCTTTCTTT
.,16,TRBJ2-7,TRBD1,TRBV7-8,CASSSSTGAFSYEQYF,TGTGCCAGCAGCTCTTCGACAGGGGCCTTCTCCTACGAGCAGTACTTC
.,14,TRBJ2-7,.,TRBV29-1,CSVGRDNSIYEQYF,TGCAGCGTCGGCCGGGACAATTCAATCTACGAGCAGTACTTC
.,13,TRBJ2-1,.,TRBV10-3,CAISEPGGNEQFF,TGTGCCATCAGTGAGCCCGGAGGGAATGAGCAGTTCTTC
.,15,TRBJ2-5,TRBD1,TRBV5-6,CASSFGTGGQETQYF,TGTGCCAGCAGCTTCGGGACAGGGGGCCAAGAGACCCAGTACTTC
.,16,TRBJ1-2,.,TRBV4-3,CASSQGGSLANYGYTF,TGCGCCAGCAGCCAGGGGGGGTCCCTAGCTAACTATGGCTACACCTTC
.,18,TRBJ2-2,.,TRBV5-1,CASSQQASQGLNTGELFF,TGCGCCAGCAGCCAGCAGGCCTCCCAGGGGCTAAACACCGGGGAGCTGTTTTTT
once,15,TRBJ2-5,TRBD1,TRBV7-9,CASSPRQGPPEAQYF,TGTGCCAGCAGCCCGAGACAGGGGCCCCCGGAGGCCCAGTACTTC
.,19,TRBJ2-1,.,TRBV30,CAWSYYPGGRVNVYNEQFF,TGTGCCTGGAGCTATTACCCAGGGGGGCGGGTTAACGTTTACAATGAGCAGTTCTTC
.,14,TRBJ1-2,.,TRBV11-2,CASSLGSGDYGYTF,TGTGCCAGCAGCTTAGGCTCCGGGGACTATGGCTACACCTTC